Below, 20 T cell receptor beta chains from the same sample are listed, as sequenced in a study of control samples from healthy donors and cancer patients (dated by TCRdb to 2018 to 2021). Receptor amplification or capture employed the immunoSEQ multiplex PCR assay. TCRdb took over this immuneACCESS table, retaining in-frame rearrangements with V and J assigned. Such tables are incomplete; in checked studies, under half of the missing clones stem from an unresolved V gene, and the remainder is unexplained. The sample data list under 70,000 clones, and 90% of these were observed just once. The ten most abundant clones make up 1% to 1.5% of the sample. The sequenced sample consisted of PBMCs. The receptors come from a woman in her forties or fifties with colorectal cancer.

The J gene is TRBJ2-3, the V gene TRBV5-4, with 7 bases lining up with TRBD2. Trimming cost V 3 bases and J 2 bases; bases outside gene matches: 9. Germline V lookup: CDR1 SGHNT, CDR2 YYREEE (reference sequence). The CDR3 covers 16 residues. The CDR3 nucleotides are TGTGCCAGCAGCTCAAAGCAAGCGGGAACCACAGATACGCAGTATTTT. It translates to CASSSKQAGTTDTQYF.

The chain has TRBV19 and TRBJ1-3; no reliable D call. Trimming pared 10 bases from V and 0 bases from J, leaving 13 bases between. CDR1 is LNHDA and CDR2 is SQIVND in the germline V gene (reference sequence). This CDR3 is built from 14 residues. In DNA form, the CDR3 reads TGTGCCACTAGAGTCGCGAGCTCTGGAAACACCATATATTTT. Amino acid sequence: CATRVASSGNTIYF.

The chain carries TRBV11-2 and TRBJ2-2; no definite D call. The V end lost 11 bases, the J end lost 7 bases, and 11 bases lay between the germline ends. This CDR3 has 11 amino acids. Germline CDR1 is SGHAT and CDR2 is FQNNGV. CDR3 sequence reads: CAAVDFGELFF. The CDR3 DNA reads TGTGCCGCAGTTGACTTCGGGGAGCTGTTTTTT.

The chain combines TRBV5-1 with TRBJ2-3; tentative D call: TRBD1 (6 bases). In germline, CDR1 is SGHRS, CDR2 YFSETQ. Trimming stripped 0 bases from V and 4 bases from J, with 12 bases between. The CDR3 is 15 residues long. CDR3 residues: CASSLEGRGPDTQYF. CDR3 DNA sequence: TGCGCCAGCAGCTTGGAAGGCAGGGGCCCAGATACGCAGTATTTT. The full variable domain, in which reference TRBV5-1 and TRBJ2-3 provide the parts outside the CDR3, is KAGVTQTPRYLIKTRGQQVTLSCSPISGHRSVSWYQQTPGQGLQFLFEYFSETQRNKGNFPGRFSGRQFSNSRSEMNVSTLELGDSALYLCASSLEGRGPDTQYFGPGTRLTVL.

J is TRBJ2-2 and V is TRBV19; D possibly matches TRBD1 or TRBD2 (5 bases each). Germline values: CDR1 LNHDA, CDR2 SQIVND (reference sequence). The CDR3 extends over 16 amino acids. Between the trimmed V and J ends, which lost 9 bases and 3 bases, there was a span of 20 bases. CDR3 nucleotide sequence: TGTGCCAGCAGACTTGGTGGGGGTGTTGACACCGGGGAGCTGTTTTTT. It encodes CASRLGGGVDTGELFF.

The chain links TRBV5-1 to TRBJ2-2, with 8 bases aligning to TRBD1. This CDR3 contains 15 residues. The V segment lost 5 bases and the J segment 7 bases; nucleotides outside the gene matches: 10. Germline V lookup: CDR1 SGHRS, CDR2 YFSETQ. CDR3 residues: CASRQGAGSDGELFF. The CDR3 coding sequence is TGCGCCAGCAGGCAGGGGGCGGGATCAGACGGGGAGCTGTTTTTT.

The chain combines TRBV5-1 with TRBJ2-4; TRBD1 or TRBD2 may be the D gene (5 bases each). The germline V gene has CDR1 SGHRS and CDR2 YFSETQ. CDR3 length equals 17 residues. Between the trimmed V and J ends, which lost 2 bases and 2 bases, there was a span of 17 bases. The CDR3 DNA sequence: TGCGCCAGCAGCTTAGCCCAGGGACGAAATACCAAAAACATTCAGTACTTC. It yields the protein CASSLAQGRNTKNIQYF. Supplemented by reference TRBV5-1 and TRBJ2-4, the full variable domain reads KAGVTQTPRYLIKTRGQQVTLSCSPISGHRSVSWYQQTPGQGLQFLFEYFSETQRNKGNFPGRFSGRQFSNSRSEMNVSTLELGDSALYLCASSLAQGRNTKNIQYFGAGTRLSVL.

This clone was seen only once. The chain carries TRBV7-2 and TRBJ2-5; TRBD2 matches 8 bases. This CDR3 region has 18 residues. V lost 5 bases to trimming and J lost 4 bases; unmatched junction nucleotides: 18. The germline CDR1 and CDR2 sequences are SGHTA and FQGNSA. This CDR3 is CASSARIRSGGSGETQYF. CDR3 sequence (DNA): TGTGCCAGCAGCGCTAGGATCCGGTCGGGGGGGTCCGGAGAGACCCAGTACTTC.

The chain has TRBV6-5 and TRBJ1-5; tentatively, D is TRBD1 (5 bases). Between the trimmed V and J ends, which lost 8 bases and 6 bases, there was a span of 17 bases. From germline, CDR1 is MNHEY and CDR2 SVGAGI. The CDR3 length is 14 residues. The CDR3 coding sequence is TGTGCCAGCGGGCAGGGTGGTAGGGCTCAGCCCCAGCATTTT. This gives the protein CASGQGGRAQPQHF.

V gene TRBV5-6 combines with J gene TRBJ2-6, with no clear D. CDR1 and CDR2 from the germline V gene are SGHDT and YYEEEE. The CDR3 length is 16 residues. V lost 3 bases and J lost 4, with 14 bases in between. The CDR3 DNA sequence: TGTGCCAGCAGCTGGACCCTCCCCGCCGGGGCCAACGTCCTGACTTTC. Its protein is CASSWTLPAGANVLTF.

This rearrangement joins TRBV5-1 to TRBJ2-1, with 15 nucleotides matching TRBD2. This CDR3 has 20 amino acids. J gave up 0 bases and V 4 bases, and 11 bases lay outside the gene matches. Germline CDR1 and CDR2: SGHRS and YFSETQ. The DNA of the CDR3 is TGCGCCAGCAGCCCCGGGACTAGCGGGAGGATCCTAAGCTCCTACAATGAGCAGTTCTTC. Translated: CASSPGTSGRILSSYNEQFF.

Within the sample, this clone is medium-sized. For the CDR3, the DNA is TGTGCCAGCAGCGCCCATACAGGACTAGGGGCGGAGACCCAGTACTTC. Protein product: CASSAHTGLGAETQYF. This chain connects TRBV9 to TRBJ2-5; the match to TRBD2 covers 7 bases. The CDR3 is 16 residues long. Germline V gene lookup returns CDR1 SGDLS and CDR2 YYNGEE. V shed 3 bases and J 5 bases; nucleotides not matched to a gene: 13.

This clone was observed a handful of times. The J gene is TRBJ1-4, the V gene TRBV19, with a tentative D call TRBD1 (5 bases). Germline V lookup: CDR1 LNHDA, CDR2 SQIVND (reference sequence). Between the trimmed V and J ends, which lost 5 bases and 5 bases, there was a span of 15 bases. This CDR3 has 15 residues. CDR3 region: CASSVDQGGNEKLFF. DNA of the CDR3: TGTGCCAGTAGTGTGGACCAGGGCGGGAATGAAAAACTGTTTTTT.

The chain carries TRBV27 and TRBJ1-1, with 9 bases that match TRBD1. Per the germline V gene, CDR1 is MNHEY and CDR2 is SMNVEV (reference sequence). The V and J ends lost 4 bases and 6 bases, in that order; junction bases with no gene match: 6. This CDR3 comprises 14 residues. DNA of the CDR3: TGTGCCAGCAGTTCCGGGACAGGGCATTCTGAAGCTTTCTTT. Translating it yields CASSSGTGHSEAFF.

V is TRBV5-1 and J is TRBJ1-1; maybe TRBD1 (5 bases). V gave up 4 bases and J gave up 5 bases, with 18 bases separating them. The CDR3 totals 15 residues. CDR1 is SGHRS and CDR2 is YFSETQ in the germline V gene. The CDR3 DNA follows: TGCGCCAGCAGCGCAGCCGGGACGCAAGGGACTGAAGCTTTCTTT. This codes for CASSAAGTQGTEAFF.

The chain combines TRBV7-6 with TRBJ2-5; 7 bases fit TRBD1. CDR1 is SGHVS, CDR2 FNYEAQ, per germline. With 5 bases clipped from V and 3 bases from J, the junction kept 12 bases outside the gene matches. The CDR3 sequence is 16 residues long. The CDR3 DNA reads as TGTGCCAGCAGCCACGCCGCCCGACAGGGAGAAGAGACCCAGTACTTC. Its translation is CASSHAARQGEETQYF.

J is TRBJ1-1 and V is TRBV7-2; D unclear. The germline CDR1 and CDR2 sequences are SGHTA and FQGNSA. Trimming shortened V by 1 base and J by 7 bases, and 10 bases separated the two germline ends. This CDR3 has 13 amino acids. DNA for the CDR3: TGTGCCAGCAGCTTAGATCAACGGCTTGAAGCTTTCTTT. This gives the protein CASSLDQRLEAFF.

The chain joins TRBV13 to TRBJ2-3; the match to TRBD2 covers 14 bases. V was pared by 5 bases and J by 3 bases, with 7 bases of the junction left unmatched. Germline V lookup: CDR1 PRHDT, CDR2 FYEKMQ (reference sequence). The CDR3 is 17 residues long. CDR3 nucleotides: TGTGCCAGCAGCACACGGGGGACTAGCGGGGGTACAGATACGCAGTATTTT. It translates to CASSTRGTSGGTDTQYF.

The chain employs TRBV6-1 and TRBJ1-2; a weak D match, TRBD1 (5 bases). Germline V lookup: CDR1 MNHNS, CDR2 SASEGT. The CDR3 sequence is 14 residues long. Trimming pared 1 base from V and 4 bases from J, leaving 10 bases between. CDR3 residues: CASSEGGRVYGYTF. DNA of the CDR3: TGTGCCAGCAGTGAAGGGGGACGCGTCTATGGCTACACCTTC.

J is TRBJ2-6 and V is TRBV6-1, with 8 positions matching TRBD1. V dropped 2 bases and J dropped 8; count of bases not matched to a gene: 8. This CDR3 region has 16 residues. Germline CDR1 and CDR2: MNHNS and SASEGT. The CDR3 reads CASSESRGPSTNVLTF. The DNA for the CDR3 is TGTGCCAGCAGTGAATCCAGGGGGCCCTCAACCAACGTCCTGACTTTC.